The 25 T cell receptor beta chains below all came from one sample that was sequenced in a study of blood T cell repertoires in COVID-19. Produced via immunoSEQ multiplex PCR; TCRdb's table is partial and in-frame only. In the table there are hundreds of thousands of clones, about 87% of which are singletons. Material for sequencing was peripheral blood. The receptors come from a human donor in a cohort sampled during active COVID-19.

The chain combines TRBV6-5 with TRBJ1-1; 7 bases are shared with TRBD1. The germline V gene encodes CDR1 MNHEY and CDR2 SVGAGI. J gave up 5 bases and V 2 bases, and 5 bases lay outside the gene matches. This CDR3 has 14 residues. This CDR3 reads CASSYRDSGTEAFF. The CDR3 nucleotides read TGTGCCAGCAGTTACCGGGACAGTGGGACTGAAGCTTTCTTT.

The chain is built from TRBV2 and TRBJ2-7; D unresolved. V gave up 10 bases and J gave up 6 bases, with 22 bases separating them. The germline V gene encodes CDR1 SNHLY and CDR2 FYNNEI. This CDR3 region has 14 residues. CDR3 in DNA: TGTGCCAACCCGATTACGGGTCGCTTATCCGAGCAGTACTTC. Protein product: CANPITGRLSEQYF.

This chain links TRBV7-9 with TRBJ1-5; TRBD1 agrees at 7 bases. J lost 4 bases, V lost 1 base, and 7 bases had no gene match. The CDR3 runs to 16 residues. The germline CDR1 and CDR2 sequences are SEHNR and FQNEAQ (reference sequence). This CDR3 reads CASSLDLTGSNQPQHF. The CDR3 region has the DNA TGTGCCAGCAGCTTAGATCTGACAGGGAGTAATCAGCCCCAGCATTTT.

The CDR3 DNA reads TGTGCCAGCAGCCGCTCGTTGGGGGGGAGGGCCGTCGAGCAGTACTTC. Translation: CASSRSLGGRAVEQYF. V is TRBV13 and J is TRBJ2-7; 7 nucleotides align to TRBD2. With 5 bases clipped from V and 6 bases from J, the junction kept 16 bases outside the gene matches. The CDR3 runs 16 residues. Germline CDR1 is PRHDT and CDR2 is FYEKMQ (reference sequence).

The chain is built from TRBV19 and TRBJ2-4; TRBD1 might be the D (6 bases). V was shortened by 4 bases and J by 8 bases, with 15 bases between the two germline ends. This CDR3 is built from 14 residues. Germline V lookup: CDR1 LNHDA, CDR2 SQIVND (reference sequence). CDR3 amino acids: CASSKTGMGDIQYF. The CDR3 nucleotides read TGTGCCAGTAGTAAGACAGGAATGGGGGACATTCAGTACTTC.

This clone was observed a single time. This chain links TRBV13 with TRBJ1-1; D remains ambiguous. Germline V gene lookup returns CDR1 PRHDT and CDR2 FYEKMQ (reference sequence). This CDR3 has 14 amino acids. Trimming stripped 7 bases from V and 2 bases from J, with 14 bases between. The CDR3, as DNA: TGTGCCAGCATCCTCCCCCTAGTAAACACTGAAGCTTTCTTT. This sequence encodes CASILPLVNTEAFF. The full variable domain, completed using reference TRBV13 and TRBJ1-1, is AAGVIQSPRHLIKEKRETATLKCYPIPRHDTVYWYQQGPGQDPQFLISFYEKMQSDKGSIPDRFSAQQFSDYHSELNMSSLELGDSALYFCASILPLVNTEAFFGQGTRLTVV.

J is TRBJ2-3 and V is TRBV29-1; 9 nucleotides line up with TRBD2. V shed 5 bases, J shed 1 base, and the junction held 4 bases outside the gene matches. The CDR3 contains 14 residues. Germline CDR1 is SQVTM and CDR2 is ANQGSEA. The CDR3 loop is CSVPSGTGTDTQYF. CDR3 sequence (DNA): TGCAGCGTTCCTAGCGGGACCGGCACAGATACGCAGTATTTT.

This clone was counted a single time. The rearrangement uses TRBV11-2 and TRBJ2-7, with D possibly TRBD1 on 6 matching bases. V shed 3 bases and J shed 4 bases, with 13 bases lying between them. The CDR3 sequence is 14 residues long. Germline values: CDR1 SGHAT, CDR2 FQNNGV. CDR3 sequence reads: CASSLSQGQYEQYF. In DNA, the CDR3 is TGTGCCAGCAGCTTGTCACAGGGTCAATACGAGCAGTACTTC.

In this sample, this clone turned up once. The CDR3 region has the DNA TGTGCCAGCAGCAGAAAACAGGGGGCTGGGGCCAACGTCCTGACTTTC. Amino acid sequence: CASSRKQGAGANVLTF. The chain is built from TRBV5-4 and TRBJ2-6; 8 bases align to TRBD1. The CDR3 sequence is 16 residues long. V trimming: 4 bases; J trimming: 2 bases; junction bases outside the gene matches: 5. Germline CDR1 is SGHNT and CDR2 is YYREEE (reference sequence).

The chain recombines TRBV3-1 (or the pseudogene TRBV3-2) with TRBJ2-2, with 10 bases identical to TRBD2. Germline-derived CDR1 and CDR2 are LGHDT and YNNKEL (reference sequence). The CDR3 has 17 residues. The V and J ends lost 1 base and 5 bases, in that order; junction bases with no gene match: 7. Here the CDR3 DNA reads TGTGCCAGCAGCCAAGTTCAAGCTAGCGGGAGAACCGGGGAGCTGTTTTTT. This codes for CASSQVQASGRTGELFF.

The gene calls are TRBV28 and TRBJ1-1, with a weak D call TRBD1 (5 bases). V was shortened by 6 bases and J by 12 bases, with 14 bases between the two germline ends. CDR1 is MDHEN, CDR2 SYDVKM, per germline. This CDR3 comprises 11 residues. The CDR3 coding sequence is TGTGCCAGCAGCAGCGCAGGGCTGACTTTCTTT. It translates to CASSSAGLTFF.

The chain is built from TRBV28 and TRBJ1-3, with D possibly matching TRBD1 (5 bases). The CDR3 totals 17 residues. Per the germline V gene, CDR1 is MDHEN and CDR2 is SYDVKM. Trimming took off 4 bases at V and 4 bases at J, with 20 bases between the two ends. The CDR3 region is CASSWAEGLTDGNTIYF. The DNA of the CDR3 is TGTGCCAGCAGTTGGGCAGAGGGACTGACGGACGGAAACACCATATATTTT.

The chain uses TRBV6-5 and TRBJ2-7, with D tentatively TRBD2 (7 bases). Germline values: CDR1 MNHEY, CDR2 SVGAGI. V was shortened by 0 bases and J by 3 bases, with 15 bases between the two germline ends. CDR3 size: 16 residues. The chain's CDR3 is CASSYSAQGGGYEQYF. The CDR3 region has the DNA TGTGCCAGCAGTTACTCAGCCCAGGGAGGGGGCTACGAGCAGTACTTC.

The gene calls are TRBV28 and TRBJ1-1, with 8 nucleotides matching TRBD1. Trimming took 4 bases from V and 11 from J; bases not matched to a gene: 9. Germline V gene data show CDR1 as MDHEN and CDR2 as SYDVKM. The CDR3 totals 13 residues. CDR3 amino acids: CASSSPPGGKAFF. The CDR3 DNA is TGTGCCAGCAGTTCCCCCCCAGGGGGCAAGGCTTTCTTT.

The gene calls are TRBV7-6 and TRBJ2-3, with TRBD2 matching over 9 bases. The CDR3 consists of 17 residues. J lost 7 bases, V lost 4 bases, and 15 bases had no gene match. The germline V gene encodes CDR1 SGHVS and CDR2 FNYEAQ. The CDR3 DNA sequence: TGTGCCAGCAGCTGGGGGGGTGGCGGGAGGGCCGTAAATACGCAGTATTTT. It encodes CASSWGGGGRAVNTQYF.

The chain has TRBV4-1 and TRBJ1-6, with D hard to call. Trimming shortened V by 0 bases and J by 6 bases, and 12 bases separated the two germline ends. The CDR3 is 16 amino acids. Looked up from germline, CDR1 is MGHRA and CDR2 is YSYEKL. CDR3 residues: CASSQDWLVINSPLHF. The DNA of the CDR3 is TGCGCCAGCAGCCAAGATTGGCTGGTTATTAATTCACCCCTCCACTTT.

This chain uses TRBV19 with TRBJ2-3, with TRBD2 matching over 7 bases. From germline, CDR1 is LNHDA and CDR2 SQIVND (reference sequence). V was pared by 5 bases and J by 3 bases, with 2 bases of the junction left unmatched. The CDR3 contains 13 residues. The DNA of the CDR3 is TGTGCCAGTAGTGCACTAGCGACAGATACGCAGTATTTT. Its translation: CASSALATDTQYF.

The chain recombines TRBV12-3 or TRBV12-4 with TRBJ1-1; no definite D call. This CDR3 is 11 amino acids long. V was trimmed by 7 bases and J by 13 bases, leaving 16 bases between them. CDR3 loop: CASTLARAVFF. In nucleotides, the CDR3 is TGTGCCAGCACCCTGGCGCGGGCGGTTTTCTTT.

This clone was seen a single time. This sequence joins TRBV5-4 and TRBJ2-7; TRBD2 aligns across 7 bases. Germline V lookup: CDR1 SGHNT, CDR2 YYREEE (reference sequence). The CDR3 is 15 amino acids. V shed 3 bases, J shed 0 bases, and the junction held 6 bases outside the gene matches. CDR3 residues: CASSSPSGPSYEQYF. In nucleotides, the CDR3 is TGTGCCAGCAGCTCCCCTAGCGGCCCCTCCTACGAGCAGTACTTC.

The chain joins TRBV5-1 to TRBJ1-1; 8 bases align to TRBD1. The V and J ends lost 3 bases and 2 bases, in that order; junction bases with no gene match: 6. CDR1 is SGHRS and CDR2 is YFSETQ in the germline V gene. There are 15 residues in the CDR3. The DNA for the CDR3 is TGCGCCAGCAGCTCCACCAGGGGGCTTAACACTGAAGCTTTCTTT. Translated: CASSSTRGLNTEAFF.

This chain connects TRBV18 to TRBJ2-5, with D possibly matching TRBD2 (6 bases). The CDR3 is 17 amino acids. Germline V lookup: CDR1 KGHSH, CDR2 LQKENI. The V end lost 3 bases, the J end lost 2 bases, and 19 bases lay between the germline ends. This CDR3 reads CASSPLSGVGRQETQYF. CDR3 in DNA: TGTGCCAGCTCACCCCTCTCGGGGGTCGGTCGGCAAGAGACCCAGTACTTC.

This chain joins TRBV19 and TRBJ1-5; D is ambiguous. Germline loops: CDR1 LNHDA, CDR2 SQIVND (reference sequence). The CDR3 totals 16 residues. V was pared by 3 bases and J by 0 bases, with 12 bases between. CDR3: CASSIGSSLSNQPQHF. The CDR3 nucleotides read TGTGCCAGTAGTATCGGTTCGAGCCTTAGCAATCAGCCCCAGCATTTT.

The chain couples TRBV27 to TRBJ1-5; D gene ambiguous. The germline gives CDR1 MNHEY, CDR2 SMNVEV (reference sequence). There are 12 residues in the CDR3. Between the trimmed V and J ends, which lost 6 bases and 3 bases, there was a span of 6 bases. In DNA form, the CDR3 reads TGTGCCAGCAGGCAGAACAATCAGCCCCAGCATTTT. It specifies CASRQNNQPQHF.

This rearrangement joins TRBV7-2 to TRBJ1-2; 7 nucleotides match TRBD1. The germline gives CDR1 SGHTA, CDR2 FQGNSA. Losses at the gene ends were 4 bases for V and 8 bases for J; bases not matched to a gene: 7. The CDR3 is made up of 13 amino acids. CDR3 residues: CASSSPGGWGYTF. The CDR3, as DNA: TGTGCCAGCAGCTCCCCAGGGGGGTGGGGCTACACCTTC.

The chain joins TRBV5-1 to TRBJ2-1; TRBD2 aligns across 12 bases. Germline CDR1 is SGHRS and CDR2 is YFSETQ. V lost 3 bases, J lost 7 bases, and 11 bases stayed unmatched. This CDR3 region has 17 residues. As DNA, the CDR3 is TGCGCCAGCAGCTGGAGACCCCTAGCGGGGGGGCAAAATGAGCAGTTCTTC. It encodes CASSWRPLAGGQNEQFF. Together with reference TRBV5-1 and TRBJ2-1, the CDR3 gives the full variable domain: KAGVTQTPRYLIKTRGQQVTLSCSPISGHRSVSWYQQTPGQGLQFLFEYFSETQRNKGNFPGRFSGRQFSNSRSEMNVSTLELGDSALYLCASSWRPLAGGQNEQFFGPGTRLTVL.